These T cell receptor beta chains were read from a single sample in a study of cytomegalovirus exposure and HLA in healthy donors. The data were produced by immunoSEQ multiplex PCR, yet TCRdb's version contains in-frame clones alone and is incomplete. The table shows about 99,000 clones, with over 60% occurring only once. Material for sequencing was PBMCs. Every receptor here comes from a woman under 30 in good health and CMV-seropositive. CDR3s leave out the opening cysteine and the closing phenylalanine or tryptophan.

CDR3 protein | J gene | V gene
ASRGGTGIRLEAF | TRBJ1-1 | TRBV19
ASSYGSGNEQF | TRBJ2-1 | TRBV7-6
NRGSGRAPYNEQF | TRBJ2-1 | TRBV6-8
ATSRVEGLGPDTQY | TRBJ2-3 | TRBV15
ASSQDAGASGSKGNEQF | TRBJ2-1 | TRBV4-2
AWSVLGGEAF | TRBJ1-1 | TRBV30
ASSFRRESSYNEQF | TRBJ2-1 | TRBV7-8
ASSPQLAAYNEQF | TRBJ2-1 | TRBV7-8
ASSGGQQETQY | TRBJ2-5 | TRBV5-6
ATSRGGSGRAGEQY | TRBJ2-7 | TRBV15
ASSSTGGLRDTQY | TRBJ2-3 | TRBV28
ASSSYPTGNYT | TRBJ1-2 | TRBV7-3
ASSQDNSHEQY | TRBJ2-7 | TRBV4-1
SHPRYRNSPLH | TRBJ1-6 | TRBV29-1
ASSQVNLAGETQY | TRBJ2-5 | TRBV4-1
SFPGLASHEQF | TRBJ2-1 | TRBV29-1
ASTPGFTNYGYT | TRBJ1-2 | TRBV6-1
ASSFLGAPNEKLF | TRBJ1-4 | TRBV7-8
ASSLKGGESYEQY | TRBJ2-7 | TRBV27
ASSYVSGNEKLF | TRBJ1-4 | TRBV6-5
ASSFDRVGTSGEGREQF | TRBJ2-1 | TRBV7-9
ASSSGLAGETQY | TRBJ2-5 | TRBV5-1
ASSPSSALTHNEQF | TRBJ2-1 | TRBV27
ASSRQGFGNTIY | TRBJ1-3 | TRBV18
ASSHQAGGLSYEQY | TRBJ2-7 | TRBV4-1
ASSFTPTGNSPLH | TRBJ1-6 | TRBV5-8
ASVVGSSYEQY | TRBJ2-7 | TRBV28
ASSPAVTETQY | TRBJ2-5 | TRBV4-1
ASSVSSDTQY | TRBJ2-3 | TRBV28
ASRPGQSNYGYT | TRBJ1-2 | TRBV2
ASSPGNTEAF | TRBJ1-1 | TRBV6-5
ASSLGLAGYEQY | TRBJ2-7 | TRBV28
ASNGQMAYEQY | TRBJ2-7 | TRBV23-1
ASNRTGGREKLF | TRBJ1-4 | TRBV25-1
ASSLAGDVGEQF | TRBJ2-1 | TRBV6-1
ASSESTSGNWNEQF | TRBJ2-1 | TRBV25-1
ASSSTGTGGGYT | TRBJ1-2 | TRBV7-8
AFREGVGNQETQY | TRBJ2-5 | TRBV30
AWRTRQGSAYEQY | TRBJ2-7 | TRBV30
ASSSGASYEQY | TRBJ2-7 | TRBV6-5
ASSLGGQYTGELF | TRBJ2-2 | TRBV11-3
ASSQGLAGGRSSYNEQF | TRBJ2-1 | TRBV7-9
ASSESLAVYNEQF | TRBJ2-1 | TRBV6-1
ARTAPSSYNEQF | TRBJ2-1 | TRBV2
AWSVTGDYGYT | TRBJ1-2 | TRBV30
ASSESGGQEAF | TRBJ1-1 | TRBV10-2
ASSFGRGNTGELF | TRBJ2-2 | TRBV5-4
ASSSSLGQGKGYT | TRBJ1-2 | TRBV7-8